The rows below give T cell receptor beta chains drawn from one sample of a study of lymphopenia after photon versus proton radiotherapy. Assay used: immunoSEQ multiplex PCR; TCRdb lists only in-frame clones, some missing. There are around 70,000 clones in the sample; about nine tenths occur only once, and about 2.2% lies in the top ten. The sample in question was peripheral blood, obtained from a patient treated with photon-based radiotherapy. The receptors come from a woman aged 40-49 years with cholangiocarcinoma. CDR3s include the opening cysteine and the closing phenylalanine or tryptophan. The order of the fields is D gene, clone size, J gene, V gene, CDR3 DNA, CDR3 protein. D genes are given only for firm matches. The size field is filled for only some rows; it gives once, few, many or a size class.

D: -; size: -; J: TRBJ2-7; V: TRBV11-3; DNA: TGTGCCAGCAGCAATAGCGGACAAGTATACGAGCAGTACTTC; CDR3: CASSNSGQVYEQYF
D: -; size: few; J: TRBJ1-6; V: TRBV6-5; DNA: TGTGCCAGCGGAACTGGACAGAGGAATTCACCCCTCCACTTT; CDR3: CASGTGQRNSPLHF
D: TRBD1; size: -; J: TRBJ1-1; V: TRBV2; DNA: TGTGCCAGCAGTGAGTTCCCGCAGGGGGTGAACACTGAAGCTTTCTTT; CDR3: CASSEFPQGVNTEAFF
D: TRBD1; size: -; J: TRBJ2-7; V: TRBV4-1; DNA: TGCGCCAGCAGCCAGGGGACAGGGGGCAACGAGCAGTACTTC; CDR3: CASSQGTGGNEQYF
D: -; size: few; J: TRBJ2-3; V: TRBV7-3; DNA: TGTGCCAGCAGCTCAAGCTGGGGGGATACGCAGTATTTT; CDR3: CASSSSWGDTQYF
D: -; size: -; J: TRBJ2-3; V: TRBV9; DNA: TGTGCCAGCAGCCTCGACCTTACAGATACGCAGTATTTT; CDR3: CASSLDLTDTQYF
D: -; size: -; J: TRBJ1-5; V: TRBV6-1; DNA: TGTGCCAGCAGTGAACGGAAAGGGACTTCTAATCAGCCCCAGCATTTT; CDR3: CASSERKGTSNQPQHF
D: -; size: -; J: TRBJ2-5; V: TRBV29-1; DNA: TGCAGCGCTATGTCGGAGACCCAGTACTTC; CDR3: CSAMSETQYF
D: -; size: -; J: TRBJ2-3; V: TRBV11-2; DNA: TGTGCCAGCAGCCCGGGGTCAGATACGCAGTATTTT; CDR3: CASSPGSDTQYF
D: -; size: -; J: TRBJ1-4; V: TRBV19; DNA: TGTGCCAGTAAGGTCGGGACAACTAATGAAAAACTGTTTTTT; CDR3: CASKVGTTNEKLFF
D: TRBD1; size: -; J: TRBJ2-7; V: TRBV7-6; DNA: TGTGCCAGCAGCTTAGCCGGGACAGGCCCGGACTACGAGCAGTACTTC; CDR3: CASSLAGTGPDYEQYF
D: -; size: -; J: TRBJ1-3; V: TRBV4-3; DNA: TGCGCCAGCAGCCAAGGGGAGGGACCGAGAAACACCATATATTTT; CDR3: CASSQGEGPRNTIYF
D: TRBD1; size: -; J: TRBJ1-1; V: TRBV25-1; DNA: TGTGCCAGCAGTGTACTCACAGGGGATAGAGCTTTCTTT; CDR3: CASSVLTGDRAFF
D: -; size: -; J: TRBJ1-2; V: TRBV27; DNA: TGTGCCAGCAGTTTTGGTCAGAACTATGGCTACACCTTC; CDR3: CASSFGQNYGYTF
D: TRBD1; size: -; J: TRBJ2-7; V: TRBV28; DNA: TGTGCCAGCAGGCCGCAGGGACAGGGGATCCACGAGCAGTACTTC; CDR3: CASRPQGQGIHEQYF
D: TRBD2; size: -; J: TRBJ2-5; V: TRBV6-1; DNA: TGTGCCAGCAGTGGCCGGGCCATAACCGGGACTAGCGTTCAAGGGACCCAGTACTTC; CDR3: CASSGRAITGTSVQGTQYF
D: -; size: once; J: TRBJ2-6; V: TRBV7-3; DNA: TGTGCCAGCAGCCCGTTTTTGGGGGTTAGCTCTGGGGCCAACGTCCTGACTTTC; CDR3: CASSPFLGVSSGANVLTF
D: -; size: -; J: TRBJ2-3; V: TRBV9; DNA: TGTGCCAGCAGCGTAAAGAGAGACAGCCTTAGCACAGATACGCAGTATTTT; CDR3: CASSVKRDSLSTDTQYF
D: -; size: -; J: TRBJ2-7; V: TRBV28; DNA: TGTGCCAGCAGTTCTACCTTGACAGGTGGTTCCTACGAGCAGTACTTC; CDR3: CASSSTLTGGSYEQYF
D: TRBD1; size: -; J: TRBJ1-1; V: TRBV7-8; DNA: TGTGCCAGCAGCCCCGGGACAGGGGGACCGAACACTGAAGCTTTCTTT; CDR3: CASSPGTGGPNTEAFF
D: -; size: -; J: TRBJ2-2; V: TRBV4-2; DNA: TGTGCCAGCAGCCAAGGACTAGATGGCACCGGGGAGCTGTTTTTT; CDR3: CASSQGLDGTGELFF
D: -; size: few; J: TRBJ2-1; V: TRBV4-2; DNA: TGTGCCAGCAGCCAAGAAGGCGGCTCTATTAATGAGCAGTTCTTC; CDR3: CASSQEGGSINEQFF
D: -; size: -; J: TRBJ1-1; V: TRBV5-4; DNA: TGTGCCAGCAGCTCGGCGGACACTGAAGCTTTCTTT; CDR3: CASSSADTEAFF
D: -; size: -; J: TRBJ1-4; V: TRBV25-1; DNA: TGTGCCAGCAGTGTTTCAGGCCGGGGGCGATCTGAAAAACTGTTTTTT; CDR3: CASSVSGRGRSEKLFF